This is a list of T cell receptor beta chains from one sample in a study of beta chain features in type 1 diabetes. Sequencing was performed with immunoSEQ multiplex PCR; in TCRdb, only in-frame clones are kept and a portion is missing. The sample has 350,000 or so clones, about 20% seen once. The material sequenced was naive CD4+ T cells from blood. These receptors all come from a woman between 18 and 29 years old in good health. Both conserved end residues are part of each CDR3. D genes are given only for firm matches. The size entry is marked missing in some rows and otherwise reads once, few, many or a size class.

D,J,size,V,CDR3,DNA
TRBD1,TRBJ2-1,-,TRBV27,CASSLRGTGAVNEQFF,TGTGCCAGCAGCCTAAGGGGGACAGGGGCAGTAAATGAGCAGTTCTTC
TRBD2,TRBJ2-1,few,TRBV6-1,CASSDSSSGRAWQFF,TGTGCCAGCAGTGATTCCTCTAGCGGAAGGGCATGGCAGTTCTTC
TRBD1,TRBJ1-2,few,TRBV29-1,CSALRGPVRAGYTF,TGCAGCGCGCTGAGGGGGCCGGTCCGGGCTGGCTACACCTTC
TRBD1,TRBJ1-1,-,TRBV7-9,CASSLQGGTEAFF,TGTGCCAGCAGCTTACAGGGGGGAACTGAAGCTTTCTTT
TRBD1,TRBJ1-2,-,TRBV30,CAWSIGGRYGYTF,TGTGCCTGGAGTATAGGGGGCAGATATGGCTACACCTTC
-,TRBJ2-2,few,TRBV14,CASRAGGIHTGELFF,TGTGCCAGCCGGGCAGGGGGGATTCACACCGGGGAGCTGTTTTTT
-,TRBJ2-7,few,TRBV30,CAGSVGGVSHEQYF,TGTGCCGGCTCCGTGGGGGGAGTGAGTCACGAGCAGTACTTC
TRBD2,TRBJ2-2,few,TRBV13,CASSTAGGPVGELFF,TGTGCCAGCAGTACAGCGGGGGGGCCGGTCGGGGAGCTGTTTTTT
-,TRBJ2-7,-,TRBV29-1,CSARGDGASYEQYF,TGCAGCGCACGTGGCGACGGAGCCTCCTACGAGCAGTACTTC
-,TRBJ2-1,-,TRBV7-8,CASSPGFEQFF,TGTGCCAGCAGTCCGGGATTTGAGCAGTTCTTC
TRBD1,TRBJ1-5,few,TRBV30,CAWSLDRGGNQPQHF,TGTGCCTGGAGTTTAGACAGGGGAGGCAATCAGCCCCAGCATTTT
-,TRBJ2-3,-,TRBV6-5,CASMGGGGDTQYF,TGTGCCAGCATGGGAGGGGGAGGTGATACGCAGTATTTT
-,TRBJ2-1,few,TRBV19,CASSPDSRHPATNEQFF,TGTGCCAGTAGCCCGGACAGCCGCCATCCTGCTACTAATGAGCAGTTCTTC
TRBD2,TRBJ2-1,-,TRBV5-4,CASSAGTSGRVNEQFF,TGTGCCAGCAGCGCCGGGACTAGCGGGAGGGTTAATGAGCAGTTCTTC
TRBD1,TRBJ2-1,-,TRBV7-9,CASSPGTGHPNEQFF,TGTGCCAGCAGTCCCGGGACAGGGCACCCCAATGAGCAGTTCTTC
TRBD2,TRBJ2-3,-,TRBV9,CASSVRLAGADTQYF,TGTGCCAGCAGCGTCAGACTAGCGGGAGCGGATACGCAGTATTTT
TRBD1,TRBJ1-1,few,TRBV9,CASSLRTGDTEAFF,TGTGCCAGCAGCCTTAGGACAGGGGACACTGAAGCTTTCTTT
-,TRBJ2-5,-,TRBV4-1,CASSLGRQTQETQYF,TGCGCCAGCAGCCTAGGGCGACAGACCCAAGAGACCCAGTACTTC
-,TRBJ1-5,few,TRBV27,CASSSLGRAQPQHF,TGTGCCAGCAGTTCTCTGGGGAGGGCTCAGCCCCAGCATTTT
-,TRBJ1-1,-,TRBV7-2,CASSLVPGYPEAFF,TGTGCCAGCAGCTTAGTCCCGGGATATCCCGAAGCTTTCTTT
-,TRBJ1-5,few,TRBV15,CATSRGDTQPQHF,TGTGCCACCAGCAGAGGAGACACCCAGCCCCAGCATTTT
TRBD1,TRBJ1-6,-,TRBV5-6,CASSYLTGTNSPLHF,TGTGCCAGCAGCTACCTGACAGGGACTAATTCACCCCTCCACTTT
TRBD2,TRBJ2-3,-,TRBV11-2,CASSSRLAGTDTQYF,TGTGCCAGCAGCTCTCGGCTAGCGGGAACAGATACGCAGTATTTT